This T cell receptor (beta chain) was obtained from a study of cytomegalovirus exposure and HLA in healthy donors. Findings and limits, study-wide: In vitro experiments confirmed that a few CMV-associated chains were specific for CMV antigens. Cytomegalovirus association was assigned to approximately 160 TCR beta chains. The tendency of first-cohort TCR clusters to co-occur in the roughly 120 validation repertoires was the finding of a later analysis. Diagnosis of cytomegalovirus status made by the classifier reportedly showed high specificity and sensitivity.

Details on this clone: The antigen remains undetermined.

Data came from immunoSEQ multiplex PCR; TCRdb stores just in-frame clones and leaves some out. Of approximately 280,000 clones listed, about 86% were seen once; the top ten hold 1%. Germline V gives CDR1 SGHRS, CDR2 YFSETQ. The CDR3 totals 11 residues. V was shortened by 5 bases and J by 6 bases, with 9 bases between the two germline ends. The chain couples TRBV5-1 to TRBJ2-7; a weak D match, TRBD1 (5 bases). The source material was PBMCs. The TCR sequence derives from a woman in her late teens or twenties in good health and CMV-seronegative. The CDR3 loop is CASSSTGEQYF. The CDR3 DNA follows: TGCGCCAGCAGTTCTACAGGCGAGCAGTACTTC.